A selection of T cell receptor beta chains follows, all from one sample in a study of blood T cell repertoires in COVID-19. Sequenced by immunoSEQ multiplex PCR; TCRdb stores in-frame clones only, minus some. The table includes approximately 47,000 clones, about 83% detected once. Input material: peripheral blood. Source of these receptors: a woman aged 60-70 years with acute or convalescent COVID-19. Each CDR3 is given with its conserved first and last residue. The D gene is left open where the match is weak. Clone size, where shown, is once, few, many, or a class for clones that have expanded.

TGTGCCAGCAGCCAATCTGCAGATGGCTACACCTTC	CASSQSADGYTF	TRBV16	TRBJ1-2	.	.
TGTGCCAGCAGTTTAGCCCCGGGGATGGTTAGGGGCTACACCTTC	CASSLAPGMVRGYTF	TRBV27	TRBJ1-2	.	.
TGCGCCAGCAGCCAAGTCGGGGTGTTAGATGAGCAGTTCTTC	CASSQVGVLDEQFF	TRBV4-3	TRBJ2-1	.	.
TGTGCCAGTAGTACATGGGGGGACAGGGGTAACACCGGGGAGCTGTTTTTT	CASSTWGDRGNTGELFF	TRBV19	TRBJ2-2	TRBD1	.
TGTGCCAGCAGCTTAGTTTATGGAGGAGGAGGGACAGATACGCAGTATTTT	CASSLVYGGGGTDTQYF	TRBV7-2	TRBJ2-3	.	once
TGTGCCAGCAGTGTAGAGGTCCGGGAAGGCTCTGGAAACACCATATATTTT	CASSVEVREGSGNTIYF	TRBV6-1	TRBJ1-3	.	.
TGTGCCAGCAGCTTAGAAGGTGGGCTAAGCACAGATACGCAGTATTTT	CASSLEGGLSTDTQYF	TRBV11-3	TRBJ2-3	.	.
TGTGCCAGTAGTCTAGGACGGGAGGGCAATCAGCCCCAGCATTTT	CASSLGREGNQPQHF	TRBV19	TRBJ1-5	.	.
TGTGCCAGCAGCTTAGGCGGAATAAGTGCAGGGGGGGAGCTGTTTTTT	CASSLGGISAGGELFF	TRBV7-2	TRBJ2-2	.	.
TGTGCCAGCAGCGTAGGGTTTTCTAGCGGGGGGGCCTTCTACAATGAGCAGTTCTTC	CASSVGFSSGGAFYNEQFF	TRBV9	TRBJ2-1	TRBD2	.
TGTGCCAGCAGCGAACCTCAGGGTGCAGATACGCAGTATTTT	CASSEPQGADTQYF	TRBV28	TRBJ2-3	.	.
TGTGCCAGCAGCTCGAGGACAGGGGGCGTCCAATATAGCAATCAGCCCCAGCATTTT	CASSSRTGGVQYSNQPQHF	TRBV5-6	TRBJ1-5	TRBD1	.
TGTGCCAGCAGCCCCGCCGGGACAGGGAACGGAAACACCATATATTTT	CASSPAGTGNGNTIYF	TRBV5-4	TRBJ1-3	TRBD1	once
TGTGCCACCCACGGGGATAAAGACACCATATATTTT	CATHGDKDTIYF	TRBV28	TRBJ1-3	.	.
TGTGCCAGCAGCCAACCTCCAGGAACTGGGGCCAACGTCCTGACTTTC	CASSQPPGTGANVLTF	TRBV3-1/TRBV3-2	TRBJ2-6	.	.
TGTGCCAGTAGTATTTCGTCTACCACCTACGAGCAGTACTTC	CASSISSTTYEQYF	TRBV19	TRBJ2-7	.	.
TGTGCCAGCAGCGCCGCCGGGACAGGGGTGTCACCCCTCCACTTT	CASSAAGTGVSPLHF	TRBV9	TRBJ1-6	TRBD1	.
TGTGCCACCAGCAGAGGGCCCACAAGCAATCAGCCCCAGCATTTT	CATSRGPTSNQPQHF	TRBV15	TRBJ1-5	.	.
TGTGCCAGCAGCCAAAATAGGGAGGCTTTCTTT	CASSQNREAFF	TRBV3-1/TRBV3-2	TRBJ1-1	.	.
TGTGCCAGCAGTGAAGGGCAGGGCGGCTCCTATAATTCACCCCTCCACTTT	CASSEGQGGSYNSPLHF	TRBV2	TRBJ1-6	.	few
TGTGCCAGTAGTAGACGACAGGATTTCAACACTGAAGCTTTCTTT	CASSRRQDFNTEAFF	TRBV19	TRBJ1-1	.	.
TGTGCCAGCAGCGTAGGGCTAGCGGGGGGAAACTACAATGAGCAGTTCTTC	CASSVGLAGGNYNEQFF	TRBV9	TRBJ2-1	TRBD2	.
TGTGCCAGCAGCCCCAGAAGTCCGGGGGGGGAACTGTTTTTT	CASSPRSPGGELFF	TRBV3-1/TRBV3-2	TRBJ1-4	.	.
TGTGCCAGCAGCGTAGGCGGGACAGGAAATCAGCCCCAGCATTTT	CASSVGGTGNQPQHF	TRBV9	TRBJ1-5	TRBD1	.
TGTGCCAGCACCCTGGACAGGGACTCCTACGAGCAGTACTTC	CASTLDRDSYEQYF	TRBV7-9	TRBJ2-7	TRBD1	.
TGCGCCAGCAGCCAAGGTCAGGGCAGTTGGGGCTACACCTTC	CASSQGQGSWGYTF	TRBV4-3	TRBJ1-2	.	once